This TCR beta chain stems from a study of Ad26.COV2.S vaccination and SARS-CoV-2 variants. Study observations and caveats: Measurements of TCR breadth and depth may have given underestimates of the total T cell responses.

On this clone: What it recognizes is unknown.

TCRdb's table, derived via immunoSEQ multiplex PCR, lists solely in-frame clones and lacks some. Here the sample spans approximately 400,000 clones, around 90% being singletons. The CDR3 consists of 13 residues. CDR1 SGHTA and CDR2 FQGTGA come from the germline V gene. Trimming stripped 2 bases from V and 9 bases from J, with 11 bases between. This rearrangement joins TRBV7-3 to TRBJ2-1; possibly TRBD1 for D (5 bases). This clonotype was sampled from a human donor who had recovered from COVID-19. This sample comprised peripheral blood, obtained after recovery from COVID-19. Here the CDR3 reads CASSLGWGFEQFF. The CDR3 DNA reads as TGTGCCAGCAGCTTAGGGTGGGGCTTTGAGCAGTTCTTC.